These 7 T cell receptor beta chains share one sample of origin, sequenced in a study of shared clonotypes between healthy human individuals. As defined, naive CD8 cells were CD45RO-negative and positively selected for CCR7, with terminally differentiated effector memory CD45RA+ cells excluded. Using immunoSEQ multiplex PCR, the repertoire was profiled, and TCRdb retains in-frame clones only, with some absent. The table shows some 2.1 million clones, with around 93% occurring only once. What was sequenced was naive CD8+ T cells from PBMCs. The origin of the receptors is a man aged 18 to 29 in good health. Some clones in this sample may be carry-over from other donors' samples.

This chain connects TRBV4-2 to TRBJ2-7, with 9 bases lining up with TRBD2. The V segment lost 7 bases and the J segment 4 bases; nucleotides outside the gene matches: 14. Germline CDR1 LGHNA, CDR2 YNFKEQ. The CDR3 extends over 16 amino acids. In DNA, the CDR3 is TGTGCCAGCACTCTTGGTGCGGGAGGGCCCTCTTACGAGCAGTACTTC. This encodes CASTLGAGGPSYEQYF.

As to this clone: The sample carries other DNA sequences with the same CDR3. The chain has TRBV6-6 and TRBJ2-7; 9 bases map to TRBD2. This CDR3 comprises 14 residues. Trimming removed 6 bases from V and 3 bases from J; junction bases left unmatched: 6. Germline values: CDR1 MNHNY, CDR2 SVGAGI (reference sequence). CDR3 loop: CASSSRLAVYEQYF. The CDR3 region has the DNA TGTGCCAGCAGCTCTCGACTAGCGGTCTACGAGCAGTACTTC.

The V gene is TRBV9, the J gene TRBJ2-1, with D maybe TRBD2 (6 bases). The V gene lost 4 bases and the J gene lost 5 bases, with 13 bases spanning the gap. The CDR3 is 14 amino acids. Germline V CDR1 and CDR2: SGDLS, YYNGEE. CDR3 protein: CASSPTGTDNEQFF. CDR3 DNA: TGTGCCAGCAGCCCCACTGGGACTGACAATGAGCAGTTCTTC.

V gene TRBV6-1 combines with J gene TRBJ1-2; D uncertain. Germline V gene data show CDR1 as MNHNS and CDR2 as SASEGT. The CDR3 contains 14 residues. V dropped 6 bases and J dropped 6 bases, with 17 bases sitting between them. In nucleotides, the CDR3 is TGTGCCAGCAGGGACCGAGGAGAATTCGATGGCTACACCTTC. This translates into CASRDRGEFDGYTF.

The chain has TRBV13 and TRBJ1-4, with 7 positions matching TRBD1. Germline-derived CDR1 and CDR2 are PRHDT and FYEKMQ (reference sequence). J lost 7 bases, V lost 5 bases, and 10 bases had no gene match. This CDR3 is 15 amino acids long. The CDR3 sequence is CASSPRGQWIEKLFF. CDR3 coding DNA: TGTGCCAGCAGCCCCCGGGGACAGTGGATTGAAAAACTGTTTTTT. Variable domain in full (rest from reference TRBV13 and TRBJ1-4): AAGVIQSPRHLIKEKRETATLKCYPIPRHDTVYWYQQGPGQDPQFLISFYEKMQSDKGSIPDRFSAQQFSDYHSELNMSSLELGDSALYFCASSPRGQWIEKLFFGSGTQLSVL.

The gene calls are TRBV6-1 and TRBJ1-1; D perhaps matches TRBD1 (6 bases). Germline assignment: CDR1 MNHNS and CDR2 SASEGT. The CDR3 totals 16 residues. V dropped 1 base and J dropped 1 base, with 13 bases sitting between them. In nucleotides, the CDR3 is TGTGCCAGCAGTGAAGTAAGGGGGGCCAAGAACACTGAAGCTTTCTTT. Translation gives CASSEVRGAKNTEAFF.

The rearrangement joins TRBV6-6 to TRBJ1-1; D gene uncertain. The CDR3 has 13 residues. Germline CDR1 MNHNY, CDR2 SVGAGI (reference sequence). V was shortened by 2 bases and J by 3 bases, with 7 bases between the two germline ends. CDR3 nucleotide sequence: TGTGCCAGCAGTTACGTATGCCACACTGAAGCTTTCTTT. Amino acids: CASSYVCHTEAFF.